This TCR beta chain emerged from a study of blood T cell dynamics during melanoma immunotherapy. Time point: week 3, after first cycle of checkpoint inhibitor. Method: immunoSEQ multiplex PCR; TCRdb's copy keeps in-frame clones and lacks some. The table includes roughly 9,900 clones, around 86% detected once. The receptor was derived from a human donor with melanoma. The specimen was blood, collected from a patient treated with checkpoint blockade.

The CDR3 coding sequence is TGTGCCTGGAGTAGGGACAGGGTAGGCACTGAAGCTTTCTTT. It specifies CAWSRDRVGTEAFF. The chain combines TRBV30 with TRBJ1-1, with 9 bases fitting TRBD1. The CDR3 runs 14 residues. Per germline, CDR1 GTSNPN and CDR2 SVGIG (reference sequence). V shed 2 bases and J 4 bases; nucleotides not matched to a gene: 5.